This entry lists 10 T cell receptor beta chains sequenced from one sample in a study of vaccination and CD4 T cells after COVID-19. The Oncomine TCR Beta short-read assay was applied to DNA of cultured CD4+ T cells. TCRdb re-derived calls from the PCR reads in MiXCR, one entry per CDR3 protein. The data contain some 6,900 distinct CDR3 sequences, roughly 18% of them singletons. The treatment here: 10-day PBMC culture with coronavirus spike peptide pools or control peptides (ViraFEST assay). The antigens these receptors bind are not known. The material sequenced was CD4+ T cells from blood, cultured in vitro. These receptors all stem from a human donor who had recovered from COVID-19.

The chain is built from TRBV24-1 and TRBJ2-2; 11 bases line up with TRBD1. Germline V gives CDR1 KGHDR, CDR2 SFDVKD. The CDR3 is 18 amino acids. V lost 2 bases, J lost 0 bases, and 4 bases stayed unmatched. The CDR3 nucleotides read TGTGCCACCAGTGATTCCGGGACAGGGGGGTCGAACACCGGGGAGCTGTTTTTT. Protein sequence: CATSDSGTGGSNTGELFF.

V is TRBV10-3 and J is TRBJ1-2; TRBD1 might be the D (5 bases). Trimming removed 3 bases from V and 6 bases from J, with 11 bases in between. Germline CDR1 ENHRY, CDR2 SYGVKD. The CDR3 runs 13 residues. The CDR3 spells CAISDPPGNGYTF. The DNA for the CDR3 is TGTGCCATCAGTGACCCGCCAGGGAATGGCTACACCTTC.

This clonotype turned up a few times. The chain links TRBV29-1 to TRBJ2-5; a possible D gene is TRBD1 (5 bases). The CDR3 has 13 residues. The V and J ends lost 4 bases and 5 bases respectively, with 14 bases between them. Germline V lookup: CDR1 SQVTM, CDR2 ANQGSEA. The CDR3 region is CSVGLRARETQYF. Here the CDR3 DNA reads TGCAGCGTTGGTCTCAGGGCCCGGGAGACCCAGTACTTC.

This clonotype is judged medium-sized. The chain couples TRBV27 to TRBJ2-2, with 12 positions matching TRBD2. This CDR3 spans 18 amino acids. The V gene's germline CDR1 is MNHEY and CDR2 SMNVEV (reference sequence). The V segment lost 8 bases and the J segment 0 bases; nucleotides outside the gene matches: 10. The CDR3 loop is CASGPGLAGHTNTGELFF. The CDR3 DNA sequence: TGTGCCAGCGGCCCGGGACTAGCGGGCCACACGAACACCGGGGAGCTGTTTTTT.

V gene TRBV20-1 combines with J gene TRBJ1-1; no clear D. V was trimmed by 0 bases and J by 0 bases, leaving 11 bases between them. The CDR3 runs to 15 residues. CDR1 and CDR2 (germline): DFQATT, SNEGSKA (reference sequence). The CDR3 sequence is CSARDRLLMNTEAFF. The DNA of the CDR3 is TGCAGTGCTAGAGACAGACTGCTTATGAACACTGAAGCTTTCTTT.

This clonotype was counted between two and nine times. Mismatch with germline at one junction end may stem from a read error. V gene TRBV7-7 combines with J gene TRBJ2-1; no firm D call. The length of the CDR3 is 16 residues. Germline values: CDR1 SSHAT, CDR2 FNYEAQ (reference sequence). This CDR3 reads CASSLAPAENYNEQFF. The CDR3 DNA is TGTGCTAGCAGCTTAGCTCCGGCGGAAAACTACAATGAGCAGTTCTTC.

The V call is TRBV6-2 or TRBV6-3, the J call TRBJ2-1; maybe TRBD2 (6 bases). The CDR3 extends over 14 amino acids. Trimming took off 5 bases at V and 2 bases at J, with 10 bases between the two ends. Germline lookup yields CDR1 MNHEY and CDR2 SVGEGT. The CDR3 spells CASSRDSTYNEQFF. CDR3 DNA sequence: TGTGCCAGCAGTAGGGACTCCACCTACAATGAGCAGTTCTTC.

Notes on this clonotype: It may be a read error: a sequence one base away is much more abundant. CDR3 residues: CTSSLDPANYGYTF. The DNA for the CDR3 is TGTACCAGCAGCTTAGACCCAGCTAACTATGGCTACACCTTC. The genes are TRBV7-2 and TRBJ1-2; D is unclear. The CDR3 covers 14 residues. Germline V gene lookup returns CDR1 SGHTA and CDR2 FQGNSA. V was cut by 1 base and J by 0 bases, with 6 bases left in between.

This clonotype was observed a handful of times. This chain joins TRBV5-1 and TRBJ2-2, with 7 bases fitting TRBD1. The CDR3 is 15 residues long. Germline lookup yields CDR1 SGHRS and CDR2 YFSETQ. V was clipped by 5 bases and J by 2 bases; unmatched bases: 6. This chain's CDR3 is CASSRRDRNTGELFF. The CDR3, as DNA: TGCGCCAGCAGTCGCCGGGACAGAAACACCGGGGAGCTGTTTTTT. Drawing the rest from reference TRBV5-1 and TRBJ2-2, the complete variable domain is KAGVTQTPRYLIKTRGQQVTLSCSPISGHRSVSWYQQTPGQGLQFLFEYFSETQRNKGNFPGRFSGRQFSNSRSEMNVSTLELGDSALYLCASSRRDRNTGELFFGEGSRLTVL.

This sequence joins TRBV27 and TRBJ2-7, with a weak D call TRBD2 (5 bases). The germline V gene encodes CDR1 MNHEY and CDR2 SMNVEV (reference sequence). This CDR3 contains 15 residues. The ends were cut back, 5 bases at V and 2 bases at J, with 16 bases in the middle. CDR3 coding DNA: TGTGCCAGCAGTGTAGGAGGTAGTGGGACCTACGAGCAGTACTTC. It yields the protein CASSVGGSGTYEQYF.